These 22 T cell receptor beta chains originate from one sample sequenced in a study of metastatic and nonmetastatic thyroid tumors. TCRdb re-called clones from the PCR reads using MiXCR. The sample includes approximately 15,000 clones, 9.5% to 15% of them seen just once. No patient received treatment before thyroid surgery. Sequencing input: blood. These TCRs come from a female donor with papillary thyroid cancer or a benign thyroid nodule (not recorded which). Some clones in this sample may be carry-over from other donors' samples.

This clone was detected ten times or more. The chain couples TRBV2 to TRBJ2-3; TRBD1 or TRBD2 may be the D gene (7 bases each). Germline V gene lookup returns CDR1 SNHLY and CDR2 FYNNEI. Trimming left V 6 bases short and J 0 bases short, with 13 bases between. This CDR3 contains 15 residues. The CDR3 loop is CASRYRGGSTDTQYF. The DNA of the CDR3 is TGTGCCAGCAGGTACAGGGGAGGGAGCACAGATACGCAGTATTTT. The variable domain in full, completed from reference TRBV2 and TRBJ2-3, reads EPEVTQTPSHQVTQMGQEVILRCVPISNHLYFYWYRQILGQKVEFLVSFYNNEISEKSEIFDDQFSVERPDGSNFTLKIRSTKLEDSAMYFCASRYRGGSTDTQYFGPGTRLTVL.

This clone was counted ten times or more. The CDR3 reads CASSSEVSLSYEQYF. CDR3 nucleotide sequence: TGTGCCAGCAGTTCGGAAGTTAGCCTGTCCTACGAGCAGTACTTC. The rearrangement uses TRBV5-5 and TRBJ2-7; D uncertain. V lost 5 bases to trimming and J lost 1 base, with 16 bases between them. Germline CDR1 SGHKS, CDR2 YYEKEE (reference sequence). This CDR3 has 15 amino acids. The full variable domain, completed using reference TRBV5-5 and TRBJ2-7, is DAGVTQSPTHLIKTRGQQVTLRCSPISGHKSVSWYQQVLGQGPQFIFQYYEKEERGRGNFPDRFSARQFPNYSSELNVNALLLGDSALYLCASSSEVSLSYEQYFGPGTRLTVT.

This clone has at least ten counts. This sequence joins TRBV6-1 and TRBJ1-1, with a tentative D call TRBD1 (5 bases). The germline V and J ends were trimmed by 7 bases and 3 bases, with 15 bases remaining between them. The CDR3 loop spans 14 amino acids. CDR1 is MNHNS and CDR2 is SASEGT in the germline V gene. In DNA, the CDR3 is TGTGCCAGCACCCCTTGGGGCCGGGACACTGAAGCTTTCTTT. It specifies CASTPWGRDTEAFF.

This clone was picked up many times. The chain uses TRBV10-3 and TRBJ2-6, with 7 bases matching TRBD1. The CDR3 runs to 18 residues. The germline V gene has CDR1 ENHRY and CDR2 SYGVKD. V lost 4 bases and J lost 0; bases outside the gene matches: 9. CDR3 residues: CAISAIQGKSSGANVLTF. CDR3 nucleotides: TGTGCCATCAGTGCTATACAGGGGAAGAGCTCTGGGGCCAACGTCCTGACTTTC.

In DNA form, the CDR3 reads TGCGCCAGCAGCCTCCAGAGAGGTAACAATCAGCCCCAGCATTTT. It is translated as CASSLQRGNNQPQHF. This chain uses TRBV4-3 with TRBJ1-5, with D hard to call. This CDR3 comprises 15 residues. CDR1 LGHNA and CDR2 YSLEER come from the germline V gene. The ends were cut back, 4 bases at V and 3 bases at J, with 13 bases in the middle.

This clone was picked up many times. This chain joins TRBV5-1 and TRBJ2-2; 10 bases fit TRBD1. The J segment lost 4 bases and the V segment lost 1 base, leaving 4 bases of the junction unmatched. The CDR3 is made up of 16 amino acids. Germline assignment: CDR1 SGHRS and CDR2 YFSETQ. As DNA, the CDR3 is TGCGCCAGCAGCTTGAGGGGACAGGGGAGCACCGGGGAGCTGTTTTTT. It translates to CASSLRGQGSTGELFF.

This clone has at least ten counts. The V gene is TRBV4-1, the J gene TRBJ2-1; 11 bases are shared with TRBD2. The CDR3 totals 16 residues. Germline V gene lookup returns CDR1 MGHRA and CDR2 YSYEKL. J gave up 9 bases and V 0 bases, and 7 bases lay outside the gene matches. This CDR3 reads CASSQDGVAGGIEQFF. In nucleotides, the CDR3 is TGCGCCAGCAGCCAAGATGGGGTAGCGGGAGGGATTGAGCAGTTCTTC.

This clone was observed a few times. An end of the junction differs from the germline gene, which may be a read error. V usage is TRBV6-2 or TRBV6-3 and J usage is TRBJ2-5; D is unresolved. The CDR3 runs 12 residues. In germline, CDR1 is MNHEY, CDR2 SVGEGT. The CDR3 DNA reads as TGTGCCAGAAGTTACGCCTCTGGGACCCAGTACTTC. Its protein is CARSYASGTQYF.

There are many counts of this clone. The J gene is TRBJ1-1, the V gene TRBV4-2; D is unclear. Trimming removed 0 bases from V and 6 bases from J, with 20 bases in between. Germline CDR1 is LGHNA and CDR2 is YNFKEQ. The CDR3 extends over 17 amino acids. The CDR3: CASSQDSGLPSDSEAFF. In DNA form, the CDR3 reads TGTGCCAGCAGCCAAGATTCCGGGCTCCCGTCCGACTCTGAAGCTTTCTTT.

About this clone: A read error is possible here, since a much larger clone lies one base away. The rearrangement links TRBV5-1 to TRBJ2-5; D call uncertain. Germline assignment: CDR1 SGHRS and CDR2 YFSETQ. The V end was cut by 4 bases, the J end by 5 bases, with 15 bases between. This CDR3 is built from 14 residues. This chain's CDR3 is CASSLRYRWETQYF. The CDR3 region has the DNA TGCGCCAGCAGCCTCCGCTATAGATGGGAGACCCAGTACTTC.

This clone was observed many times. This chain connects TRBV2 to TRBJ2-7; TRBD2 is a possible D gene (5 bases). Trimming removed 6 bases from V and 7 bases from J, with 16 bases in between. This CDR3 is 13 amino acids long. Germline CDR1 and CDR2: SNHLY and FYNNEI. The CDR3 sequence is CASRTAFGEEQYF. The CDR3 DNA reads TGTGCCAGCAGGACCGCTTTCGGGGAGGAGCAGTACTTC.

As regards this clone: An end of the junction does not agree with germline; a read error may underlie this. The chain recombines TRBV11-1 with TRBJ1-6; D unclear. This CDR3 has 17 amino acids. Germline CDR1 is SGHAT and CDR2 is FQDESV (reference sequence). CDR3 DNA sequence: TGTGCCAGCACCGTATTTGTAGGGCTGCCTTATAATTCACCCCCCCACTTT. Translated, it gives CASTVFVGLPYNSPPHF. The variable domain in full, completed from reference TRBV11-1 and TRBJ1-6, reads EAEVAQSPRYKITEKSQAVAFWCDPISGHATLYWYRQILGQGPELLVQFQDESVVDDSQLPKDRFSAERLKGVDSTLKIQPAELGDSAMYLCASTVFVGLPYNSPPHFGNGTRLTVT.

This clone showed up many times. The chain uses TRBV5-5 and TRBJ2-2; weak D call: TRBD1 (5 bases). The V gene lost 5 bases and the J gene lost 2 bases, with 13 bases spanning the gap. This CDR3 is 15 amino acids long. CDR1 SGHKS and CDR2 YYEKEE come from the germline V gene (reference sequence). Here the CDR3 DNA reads TGTGCCAGCAGTCCAGGGTGGAAAAACACCGGGGAGCTGTTTTTT. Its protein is CASSPGWKNTGELFF. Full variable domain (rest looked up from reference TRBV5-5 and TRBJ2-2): DAGVTQSPTHLIKTRGQQVTLRCSPISGHKSVSWYQQVLGQGPQFIFQYYEKEERGRGNFPDRFSARQFPNYSSELNVNALLLGDSALYLCASSPGWKNTGELFFGEGSRLTVL.

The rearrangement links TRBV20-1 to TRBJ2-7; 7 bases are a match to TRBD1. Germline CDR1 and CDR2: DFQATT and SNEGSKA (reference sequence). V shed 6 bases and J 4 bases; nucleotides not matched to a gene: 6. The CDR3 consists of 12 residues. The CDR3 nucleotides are TGCAGTGCCCCCGGGACAGCGTACGAGCAGTACTTC. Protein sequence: CSAPGTAYEQYF.

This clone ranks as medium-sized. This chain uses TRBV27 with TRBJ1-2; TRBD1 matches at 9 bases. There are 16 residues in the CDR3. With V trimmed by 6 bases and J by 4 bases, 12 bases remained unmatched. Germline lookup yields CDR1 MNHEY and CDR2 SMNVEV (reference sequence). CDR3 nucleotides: TGTGCCAGCAGAAGAGGCCGGACAGGGGACCTCTATGGCTACACCTTC. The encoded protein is CASRRGRTGDLYGYTF.

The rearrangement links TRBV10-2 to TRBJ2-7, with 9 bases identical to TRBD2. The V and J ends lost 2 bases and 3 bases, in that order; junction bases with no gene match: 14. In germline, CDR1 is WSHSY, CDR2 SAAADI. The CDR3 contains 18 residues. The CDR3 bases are TGCGCCAGCAGTGAGATTACGGCTAGCGGGGAGCCCGACTACGAGCAGTACGTC. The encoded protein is CASSEITASGEPDYEQYV.

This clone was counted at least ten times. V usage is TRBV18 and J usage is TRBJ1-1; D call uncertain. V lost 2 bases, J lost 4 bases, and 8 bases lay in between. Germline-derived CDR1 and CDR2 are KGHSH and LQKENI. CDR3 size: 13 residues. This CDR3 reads CASSPGESTEAFF. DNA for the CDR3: TGTGCCAGCTCACCAGGGGAATCCACTGAAGCTTTCTTT.

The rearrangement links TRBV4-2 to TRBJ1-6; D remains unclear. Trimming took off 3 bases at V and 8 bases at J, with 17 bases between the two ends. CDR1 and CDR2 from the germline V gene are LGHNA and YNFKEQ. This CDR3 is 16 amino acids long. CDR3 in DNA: TGTGCCAGCAGCCATTATCGAGATGGTGCGGATTCACCCCTCCACTTT. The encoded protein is CASSHYRDGADSPLHF.

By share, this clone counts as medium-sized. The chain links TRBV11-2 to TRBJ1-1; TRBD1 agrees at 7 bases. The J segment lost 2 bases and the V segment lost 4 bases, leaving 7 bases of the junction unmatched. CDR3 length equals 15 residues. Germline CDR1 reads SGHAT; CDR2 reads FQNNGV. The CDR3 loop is CASSSVRGGNTEAFF. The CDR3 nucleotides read TGTGCCAGCAGCTCAGTCAGGGGGGGAAACACTGAAGCTTTCTTT.

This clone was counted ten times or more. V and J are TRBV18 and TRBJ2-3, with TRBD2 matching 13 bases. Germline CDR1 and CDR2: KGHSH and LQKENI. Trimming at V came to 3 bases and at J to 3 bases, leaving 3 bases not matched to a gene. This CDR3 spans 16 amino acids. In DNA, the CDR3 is TGTGCCAGCTCACCGAAGGGACTAGCGGGGACAGATACGCAGTATTTT. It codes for CASSPKGLAGTDTQYF.

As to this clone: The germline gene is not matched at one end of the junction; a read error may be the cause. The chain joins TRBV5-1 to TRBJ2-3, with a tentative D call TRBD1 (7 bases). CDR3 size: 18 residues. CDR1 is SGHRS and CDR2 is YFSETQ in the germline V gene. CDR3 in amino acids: CASSLQGGISVRTDTQYF. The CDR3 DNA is TGCGCCAGCAGCTTGCAGGGGGGAATTAGTGTCCGCACAGATACTCAGTATTTT. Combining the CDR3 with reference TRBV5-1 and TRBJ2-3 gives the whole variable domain KAGVTQTPRYLIKTRGQQVTLSCSPISGHRSVSWYQQTPGQGLQFLFEYFSETQRNKGNFPGRFSGRQFSNSRSEMNVSTLELGDSALYLCASSLQGGISVRTDTQYFGPGTRLTVL.

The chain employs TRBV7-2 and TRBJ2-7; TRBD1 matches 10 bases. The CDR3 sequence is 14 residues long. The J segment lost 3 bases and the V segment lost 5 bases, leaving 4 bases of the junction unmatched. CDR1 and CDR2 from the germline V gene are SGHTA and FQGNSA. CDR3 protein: CASSPDRGYYEQYF. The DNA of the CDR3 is TGTGCCAGCAGCCCGGACAGGGGGTACTACGAGCAGTACTTC.